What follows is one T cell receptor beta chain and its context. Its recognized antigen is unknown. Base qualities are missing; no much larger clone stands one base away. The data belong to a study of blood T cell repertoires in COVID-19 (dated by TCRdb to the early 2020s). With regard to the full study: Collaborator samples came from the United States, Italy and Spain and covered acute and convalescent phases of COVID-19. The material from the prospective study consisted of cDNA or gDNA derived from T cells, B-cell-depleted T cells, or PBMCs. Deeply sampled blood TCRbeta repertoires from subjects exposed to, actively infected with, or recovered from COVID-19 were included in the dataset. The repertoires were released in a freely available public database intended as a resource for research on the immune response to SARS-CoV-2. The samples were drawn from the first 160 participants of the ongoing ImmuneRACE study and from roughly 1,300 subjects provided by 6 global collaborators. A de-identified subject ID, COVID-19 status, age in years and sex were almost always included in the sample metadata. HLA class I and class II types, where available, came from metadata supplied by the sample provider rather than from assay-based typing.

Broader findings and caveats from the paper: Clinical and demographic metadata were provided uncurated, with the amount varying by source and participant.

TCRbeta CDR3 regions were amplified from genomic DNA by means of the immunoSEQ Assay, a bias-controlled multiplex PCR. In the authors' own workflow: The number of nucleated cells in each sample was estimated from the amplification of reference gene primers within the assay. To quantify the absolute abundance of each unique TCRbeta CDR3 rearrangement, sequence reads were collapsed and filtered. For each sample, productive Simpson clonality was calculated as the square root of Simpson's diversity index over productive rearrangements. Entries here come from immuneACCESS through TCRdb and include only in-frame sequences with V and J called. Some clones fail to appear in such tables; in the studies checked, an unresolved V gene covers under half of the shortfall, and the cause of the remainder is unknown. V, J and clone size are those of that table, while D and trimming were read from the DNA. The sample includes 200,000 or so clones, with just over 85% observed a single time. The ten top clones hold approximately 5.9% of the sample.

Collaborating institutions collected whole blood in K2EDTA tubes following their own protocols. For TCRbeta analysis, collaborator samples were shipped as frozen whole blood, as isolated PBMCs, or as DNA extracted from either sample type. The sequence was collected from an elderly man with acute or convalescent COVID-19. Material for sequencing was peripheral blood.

The nucleotide sequence is TGTGCCACCAGGGGGACAGGGGGCTCGGGTGAGCAGTTCTTC. Its product reads: CATRGTGGSGEQFF. The rearranged chain carries TRBV24-1 and TRBJ2-1; 12 nucleotides in the junction match TRBD1. According to the germline V gene, CDR1 reads KGHDR and CDR2 reads SFDVKD. Inclusive of the bounding cysteine and phenylalanine, the CDR3 is 14 residues long. Kept here is only the CDR3 DNA, which spans 42 bases and is read in frame from base 1. For this chain, trimming is 7 bases at the V end and 9 bases at the J end, and the number of junction bases without a gene match is 6.